These T cell receptor beta chains were read from a single sample in a study of shared clonotypes between healthy human individuals. Generated by immunoSEQ multiplex PCR, the TCRdb table keeps only in-frame clones and is missing some. The sample carries about 2.4 million clones, 80% to 95% recorded once. The sample consisted of naive CD4+ T cells from PBMCs. The receptors come from a man aged 18-30 years in good health. Some clones in this sample may be carry-over from other donors' samples. Both conserved end residues are part of each CDR3. Fields, in order: J gene, clone size, V gene, D gene, CDR3 DNA, CDR3 protein. The D gene is left open where the match is weak. Not all rows give a size; the values are once, few, many and, for expanded clones, a class.

TRBJ1-1	NA	TRBV7-2	NA	TGTGCCAGCAGCCCGGGATGGGTGAACACTGAAGCTTTCTTT	CASSPGWVNTEAFF
TRBJ1-2	few	TRBV30	NA	TGTGCCTGGAGCGTCCCATCCTCTTGGGAGTATGGCTACACCTTC	CAWSVPSSWEYGYTF
TRBJ2-7	few	TRBV2	TRBD1	TGTGCCAGCAGTGAGTCAGGGGGCAGATACGAGCAGTACTTC	CASSESGGRYEQYF
TRBJ2-7	NA	TRBV6-5	NA	TGTGCCAGCAGTTCCCAATCGGGTGATTCCTACGAGCAGTACTTC	CASSSQSGDSYEQYF
TRBJ2-7	NA	TRBV5-4	TRBD2	TGTGCCAGCAGCTACACTAGCGGGAGGGCCTACGAGCAGTACTTC	CASSYTSGRAYEQYF
TRBJ2-4	once	TRBV10-2	NA	TGCGCCAGCAGTGACACGACTGGGACGGTGGCCGGGAACATTCAGTACTTC	CASSDTTGTVAGNIQYF
TRBJ1-4	NA	TRBV15	NA	TGTGCCACCAGCAGAGATCATATGGGACCGGTTAATGAAAAACTGTTTTTT	CATSRDHMGPVNEKLFF
TRBJ2-7	NA	TRBV28	TRBD2	TGTGCCAGCAGCCGACTAGCGGGAAGTCGGCGCGAGCAGTACTTC	CASSRLAGSRREQYF
TRBJ2-3	NA	TRBV9	NA	TGTGCCAGCAGCGAGTGGGACATTCCAGATACGCAGTATTTT	CASSEWDIPDTQYF
TRBJ1-5	NA	TRBV27	NA	TGTGCCAGCAGTTTAGTGCTAGGAAGCGGCAATCAGCCCCAGCATTTT	CASSLVLGSGNQPQHF
TRBJ2-2	once	TRBV9	TRBD1	TGTGCCAGCAACCCGGGACAGGGGTACACCGGGGAGCTGTTTTTT	CASNPGQGYTGELFF
TRBJ2-7	NA	TRBV18	NA	TGTGCCAGCTCACCATGGGAGGGGGTTTTGGACGAGCAGTACTTC	CASSPWEGVLDEQYF
TRBJ2-1	NA	TRBV27	NA	TGTGCCAGCAGTTTATTAGGGGCCTCATACAATGAGCAGTTCTTC	CASSLLGASYNEQFF
TRBJ2-2	NA	TRBV11-3	TRBD2	TGTGCCAGCAGCTTAACTTCACCGTGGACTAGCGGAGGGAACACCGGGGAGCTGTTTTTT	CASSLTSPWTSGGNTGELFF
TRBJ1-1	NA	TRBV18	NA	TGTGCCAGCTCACCTGGACGGGGCCGAATCACTGAAGCTTTCTTT	CASSPGRGRITEAFF
TRBJ2-3	NA	TRBV5-1	NA	TGCGCCAGCAGCTTGGAAGGGGGGAGCGCAGATACGCAGTATTTT	CASSLEGGSADTQYF
TRBJ1-1	NA	TRBV9	NA	TGTGCCAGCAGCCCGCATTCGGGGGATAGCACTGAAGCTTTCTTT	CASSPHSGDSTEAFF
TRBJ2-1	once	TRBV10-3	TRBD2	TGTGCCATCAGTGAGTCGATGATCCTAGCGGGGCTCGCGATCCAATCGAATGAGCAGTTCTTC	CAISESMILAGLAIQSNEQFF
TRBJ2-7	NA	TRBV5-5	NA	TGTGCCAGCAGGTACGGGACTGGGAGCTCCTACGAGCAGTACTTC	CASRYGTGSSYEQYF
TRBJ2-5	NA	TRBV29-1	TRBD2	TGCAGCGTTGACCGACTAGCGGATCAAGAGACCCAGTACTTC	CSVDRLADQETQYF
TRBJ2-3	NA	TRBV5-1	TRBD2	TGCGCCAGCAGCCCCCCCATAGCGGGAATCACAGATACGCAGTATTTT	CASSPPIAGITDTQYF
TRBJ2-1	NA	TRBV5-1	TRBD1	TGCGCCAGCAGCCCACAGGGGGCTCTCAATGAGCAGTTCTTC	CASSPQGALNEQFF
TRBJ1-3	NA	TRBV29-1	NA	TGCAGCGTTTCCATTGACAGTCCCGGAAACACCATATATTTT	CSVSIDSPGNTIYF
TRBJ1-2	NA	TRBV5-6	TRBD1	TGTGCCAGCTCCGGACGAGGGGGCGGGGCGGTTGGCTACACCTTC	CASSGRGGGAVGYTF
TRBJ1-3	NA	TRBV5-1	NA	TGCGCCAGCAGACAGGACCCCTCTGGAAACACCATATATTTT	CASRQDPSGNTIYF
TRBJ2-1	NA	TRBV19	NA	TGTGCCAGTAGTACCTCTAATGGGTTTTACAATGAGCAGTTCTTC	CASSTSNGFYNEQFF
TRBJ1-5	NA	TRBV7-8	NA	TGTGCCAGCAGCTTAGAGCAGTACCAAAATCAGCCCCAGCATTTT	CASSLEQYQNQPQHF